These 11 T cell receptor beta chains were all obtained from the same sample, sequenced in a study of T cell changes during pregnancy in multiple sclerosis. The table came from immunoSEQ multiplex PCR; TCRdb's copy has only in-frame clones and leaves some out. This table has roughly 50,000 clones, approximately 92% appearing once. Source: CD4+ T cells from peripheral blood mononuclear cells, taken in the third trimester of pregnancy. These receptors were taken from a female donor with multiple sclerosis, enrolled in a pregnancy study.

The CDR3 DNA follows: TGCGCCAGCAGCTTGGATCCGGGTGCCAATGAGCAGTTCTTC. Its translation is CASSLDPGANEQFF. The chain carries TRBV5-1 and TRBJ2-1, with D unresolved. This CDR3 spans 14 amino acids. The ends were cut back, 0 bases at V and 6 bases at J, with 10 bases in the middle. Germline lookup yields CDR1 SGHRS and CDR2 YFSETQ.

The chain joins TRBV7-8 to TRBJ1-1; 7 nucleotides match TRBD1. The CDR3 is made up of 14 amino acids. V lost 3 bases to trimming and J lost 5 bases; unmatched junction nucleotides: 6. Germline CDR1 is SGHVS and CDR2 is FQNEAQ. CDR3 DNA: TGTGCCAGCAGCTTTACAGGGGCAGGGACTGAAGCTTTCTTT. Its protein product is CASSFTGAGTEAFF.

This sequence joins TRBV30 and TRBJ1-2, with TRBD1 matching over 7 bases. The germline gives CDR1 GTSNPN, CDR2 SVGIG (reference sequence). The CDR3 loop spans 15 amino acids. Unmatched junction bases numbered 13, after V lost 4 bases and J lost 5 bases. The CDR3 region is CAWTPPGQTFYGYTF. The CDR3 DNA is TGTGCCTGGACCCCACCGGGACAGACTTTTTATGGCTACACCTTC.

The gene calls are TRBV28 and TRBJ1-1; 7 bases align to TRBD1. The CDR3 has 15 amino acids. The V gene end was trimmed by 4 bases and the J gene end by 6 bases; junction bases not matched to a gene: 11. Germline CDR1 and CDR2: MDHEN and SYDVKM. CDR3 DNA: TGTGCCAGCAGTTCCCACCGACAGGGTCGGGCTGAAGCTTTCTTT. It is translated as CASSSHRQGRAEAFF.

The chain combines TRBV11-2 with TRBJ2-2; D might be TRBD2 (6 bases). Germline CDR1 SGHAT, CDR2 FQNNGV. This CDR3 has 16 residues. V gave up 6 bases and J gave up 4 bases, with 18 bases separating them. The CDR3, as DNA: TGTGCCAGCAGTTTACTTTCCGGGAGACGCACCGGGGAGCTGTTTTTT. Encoded protein: CASSLLSGRRTGELFF.

This rearrangement joins TRBV6-5 to TRBJ1-2, with 10 positions matching TRBD1. V gave up 10 bases and J gave up 7 bases; unmatched junction bases: 9. CDR1 MNHEY and CDR2 SVGAGI come from the germline V gene. CDR3 size: 13 residues. The CDR3 here is CATGQGTQGGYTF. CDR3 nucleotides: TGTGCCACGGGACAGGGGACACAGGGTGGCTACACCTTC.

This chain uses TRBV6-5 with TRBJ1-2; D remains unclear. The CDR3 is 15 amino acids. Trimming cost V 0 bases and J 4 bases, with 12 bases left between them. Germline V gives CDR1 MNHEY, CDR2 SVGAGI. Here the CDR3 reads CASSYSETHGYGYTF. The CDR3 coding sequence is TGTGCCAGCAGTTACTCGGAGACCCATGGCTATGGCTACACCTTC.

The CDR3 coding sequence is TGTGCCAGCACCCCCCGGACAGGAGGTGAAAAACTGTTTTTT. Translated: CASTPRTGGEKLFF. The chain uses TRBV28 and TRBJ1-4; 7 nucleotides line up with TRBD1. The V gene's germline CDR1 is MDHEN and CDR2 SYDVKM. With 7 bases clipped from V and 7 bases from J, the junction kept 9 bases outside the gene matches. The CDR3 extends over 14 amino acids. The full variable domain, with the rest looked up from reference TRBV28 and TRBJ1-4, is DVKVTQSSRYLVKRTGEKVFLECVQDMDHENMFWYRQDPGLGLRLIYFSYDVKMKEKGDIPEGYSVSREKKERFSLILESASTNQTSMYLCASTPRTGGEKLFFGSGTQLSVL.

V gene TRBV11-2 combines with J gene TRBJ2-5, with D perhaps matching TRBD1 (6 bases). The CDR3 contains 13 residues. Germline CDR1 is SGHAT and CDR2 is FQNNGV. The V and J ends lost 3 bases and 4 bases respectively, with 9 bases between them. In DNA form, the CDR3 reads TGTGCCAGCAGCTTGGCAGGGGCAGAGACCCAGTACTTC. This translates into CASSLAGAETQYF.

The chain has TRBV7-8 and TRBJ1-1; the match to TRBD1 covers 7 bases. The CDR3 extends over 18 amino acids. Germline-derived CDR1 and CDR2 are SGHVS and FQNEAQ. V shed 4 bases and J 1 base; nucleotides not matched to a gene: 15. For the CDR3, the DNA is TGTGCCAGCAGCTCGACAGGGTGGATGGTAGAGAGGAACACTGAAGCTTTCTTT. Amino acids: CASSSTGWMVERNTEAFF.

This clone was detected only once. This chain uses TRBV11-3 with TRBJ2-2; TRBD2 matches 13 bases. This CDR3 is built from 16 residues. V trimming: 5 bases; J trimming: 7 bases; junction bases outside the gene matches: 7. Germline CDR1 and CDR2: SGHNT and YENEEA. CDR3 loop: CASSRRLAGGDGELFF. The CDR3 nucleotides are TGTGCCAGCAGCCGAAGACTAGCGGGGGGCGACGGGGAGCTGTTTTTT.